The clone carrying this T cell receptor beta chain was recorded a few times. The antigen is not known. Second-dose recipients at about 4 or about 12 weeks were treated as one pooled group. This entry belongs to a study of T cell responses to AZD1222 COVID-19 vaccine. Study results and caveats: Only five or six AZD1222 recipients were seropositive at baseline. Nearly half of spike-specific TCRs reportedly go after variant regions that carry no mutations. Distributed over spike, vaccine-associated CD4 TCRs predominated at 160-218 and 743-854.

Some clones are missing from TCRdb's copy, which holds only in-frame ones; the method was immunoSEQ multiplex PCR. The sample yields approximately 170,000 clones, around 85% seen once. The sample in question was peripheral blood, obtained 28 days after the second AZD1222 dose. This receptor was obtained from an adult who received the AZD1222 COVID-19 vaccine.

The CDR3 region has the DNA TGTGCCAGCTCCAGCGGGGGGGCCTTTCTCTACACCGGGGAGCTGTTTTTT. Its translation: CASSSGGAFLYTGELFF. The V gene is TRBV9, the J gene TRBJ2-2; TRBD2 aligns across 10 bases. The germline V gene encodes CDR1 SGDLS and CDR2 YYNGEE. The CDR3 is 17 amino acids. Trimming cost V 7 bases and J 3 bases; bases outside gene matches: 12. The entire variable domain, with the rest obtained from reference TRBV9 and TRBJ2-2, is as follows: DSGVTQTPKHLITATGQRVTLRCSPRSGDLSVYWYQQSLDQGLQFLIQYYNGEERAKGNILERFSAQQFPDLHSELNLSSLELGDSALYFCASSSGGAFLYTGELFFGEGSRLTVL.